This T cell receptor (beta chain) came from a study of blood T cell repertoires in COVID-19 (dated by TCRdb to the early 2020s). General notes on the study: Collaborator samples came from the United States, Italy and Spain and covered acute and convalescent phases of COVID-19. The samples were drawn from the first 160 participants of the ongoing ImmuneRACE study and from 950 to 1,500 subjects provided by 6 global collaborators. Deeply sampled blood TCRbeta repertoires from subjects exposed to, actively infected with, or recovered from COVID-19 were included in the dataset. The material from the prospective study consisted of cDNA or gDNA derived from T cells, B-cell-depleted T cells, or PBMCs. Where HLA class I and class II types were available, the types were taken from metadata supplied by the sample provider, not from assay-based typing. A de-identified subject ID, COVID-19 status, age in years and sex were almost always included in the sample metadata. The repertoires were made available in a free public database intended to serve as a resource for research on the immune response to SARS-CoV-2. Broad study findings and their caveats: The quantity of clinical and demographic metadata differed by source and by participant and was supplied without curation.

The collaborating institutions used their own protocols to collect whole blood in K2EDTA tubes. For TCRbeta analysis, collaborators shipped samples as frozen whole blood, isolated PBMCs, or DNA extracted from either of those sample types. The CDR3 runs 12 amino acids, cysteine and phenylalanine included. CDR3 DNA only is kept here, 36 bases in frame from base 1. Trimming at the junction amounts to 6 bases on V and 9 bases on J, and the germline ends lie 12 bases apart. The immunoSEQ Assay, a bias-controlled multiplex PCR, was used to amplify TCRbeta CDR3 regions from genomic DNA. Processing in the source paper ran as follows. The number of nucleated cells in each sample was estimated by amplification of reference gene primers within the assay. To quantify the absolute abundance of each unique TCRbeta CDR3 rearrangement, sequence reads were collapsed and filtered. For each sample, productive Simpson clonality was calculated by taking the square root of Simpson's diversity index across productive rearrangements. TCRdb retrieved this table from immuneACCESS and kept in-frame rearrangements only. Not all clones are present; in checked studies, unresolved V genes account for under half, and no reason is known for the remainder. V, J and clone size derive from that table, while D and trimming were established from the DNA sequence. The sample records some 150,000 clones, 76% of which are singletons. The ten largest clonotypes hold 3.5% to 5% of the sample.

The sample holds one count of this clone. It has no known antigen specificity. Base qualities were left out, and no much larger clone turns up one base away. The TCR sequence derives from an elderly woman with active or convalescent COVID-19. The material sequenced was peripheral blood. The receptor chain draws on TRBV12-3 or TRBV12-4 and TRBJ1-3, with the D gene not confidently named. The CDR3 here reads CASSSEYRTIYF. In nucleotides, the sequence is TGTGCCAGCAGCTCCGAGTATCGCACCATATATTTT.